The present T cell receptor (beta chain) was sequenced within a study of blood T cells in healthy people across ages. CDR3 size: 16 residues. The ends lost 5 bases at V and 4 bases at J; junction bases unmatched: 8. The V gene's germline CDR1 is SGHAT and CDR2 FQDESV (reference sequence). It was with a sample-barcoded 5' primer and a J-beta primer mix that a second PCR of roughly 7 to 12 cycles was run. TCRdb itself ran the 5' RACE reads through MiXCR, one entry per CDR3 protein. The data contain 780,000 or so distinct CDR3 sequences, around 50% of them seen just once; the ten biggest clones take up roughly 26%. This clonotype was counted between two and nine times.

This clonotype originated in a man in his forties in good health. The chain uses TRBV11-1 and TRBJ2-2; 9 bases match TRBD1. The sample was blood. The CDR3: CASSHTGGTLTGELFF. CDR3 coding DNA: TGTGCCAGCAGCCACACAGGGGGCACTCTCACCGGGGAGCTGTTTTTT.